These 8 T cell receptor beta chains share one sample of origin, sequenced in a study of blood T cell repertoires in COVID-19. Clones were read by immunoSEQ multiplex PCR, and TCRdb kept only the in-frame ones, dropping some. The table records 60,000 to 90,000 clones, about 73% of them present only once. Sequencing was done on a sample of peripheral blood. The receptor set was obtained from a man aged 55-75 years with acute or convalescent COVID-19.

V usage is TRBV9 and J usage is TRBJ2-2; D unresolved. CDR3 length equals 15 residues. Germline V gene sequence: CDR1 SGDLS, CDR2 YYNGEE. V shed 0 bases and J shed 3 bases, with 9 bases lying between them. CDR3 protein: CASSVGAIDTGELFF. CDR3 in DNA: TGTGCCAGCAGCGTAGGAGCCATCGACACCGGGGAGCTGTTTTTT.

The CDR3 loop reads CASSLVLAMTETQYF. The CDR3 DNA reads as TGTGCCAGCAGTTTAGTACTAGCGATGACAGAGACCCAGTACTTC. The V and J genes are TRBV28 and TRBJ2-5; TRBD2 agrees at 7 bases. This CDR3 is built from 15 residues. The V and J ends lost 2 bases and 4 bases, in that order; junction bases with no gene match: 7. From germline, CDR1 is MDHEN and CDR2 SYDVKM.

V gene TRBV30 combines with J gene TRBJ1-2; 9 bases agree with TRBD1. V lost 4 bases and J lost 7; bases outside the gene matches: 4. Germline CDR1 GTSNPN, CDR2 SVGIG (reference sequence). The CDR3 runs 12 residues. The CDR3 sequence: CAWNPTGGGYTF. In nucleotides, the CDR3 is TGTGCCTGGAACCCGACAGGGGGTGGCTACACCTTC.

The gene calls are TRBV10-3 and TRBJ2-1; 13 bases line up with TRBD2. Germline-derived CDR1 and CDR2 are ENHRY and SYGVKD. The CDR3 extends over 17 amino acids. V lost 1 base and J lost 8; bases outside the gene matches: 8. CDR3 in DNA: TGTGCCATCAGTGAGTTCGGGACTAGCGGGGCCCGCTATGAGCAGTTCTTC. This codes for CAISEFGTSGARYEQFF.

The chain uses TRBV11-1 and TRBJ2-1; D is unresolved. There are 13 residues in the CDR3. Germline V CDR1 and CDR2: SGHAT, FQDESV (reference sequence). V was clipped by 1 base and J by 8 bases, with 9 bases between them. The CDR3 is CASSLGQSDEQFF. CDR3 DNA sequence: TGTGCCAGCAGCTTAGGGCAGAGCGATGAGCAGTTCTTC.

This clone was detected many times. The CDR3 loop reads CASTTSGVSDTQYF. CDR3 coding DNA: TGTGCCAGTACCACGTCGGGAGTTTCCGATACGCAGTATTTT. The chain carries TRBV19 and TRBJ2-3, with a tentative D call TRBD2 (6 bases). CDR1 and CDR2 from the germline V gene are LNHDA and SQIVND (reference sequence). Trimming removed 7 bases from V and 6 bases from J, with 17 bases in between. The CDR3 has 14 residues.

The genes are TRBV7-9 and TRBJ1-1; a weak D match, TRBD1 (6 bases). The CDR3 has 13 amino acids. Germline V gene data show CDR1 as SEHNR and CDR2 as FQNEAQ (reference sequence). Trimming took 5 bases from V and 3 from J, leaving 10 bases between them. CDR3 residues: CASSPRGHTEAFF. CDR3 coding DNA: TGTGCCAGCAGCCCCAGGGGCCACACTGAAGCTTTCTTT.

This clone was recorded a few times. J is TRBJ1-3 and V is TRBV6-5; D is unresolved. The CDR3 runs 15 residues. The V gene lost 6 bases and the J gene lost 2 bases, with 14 bases spanning the gap. CDR1 and CDR2 from the germline V gene are MNHEY and SVGAGI. The chain's CDR3 is CASRREVNAGNTIYF. The CDR3 DNA reads as TGTGCCAGCAGGAGGGAGGTTAACGCTGGAAACACCATATATTTT.